The subject of this entry is one T cell receptor (beta chain). Its antigen is not known. Each CDR3 protein is one row after TCRdb ran MiXCR on the 5' RACE reads. The sample records hundreds of thousands of distinct CDR3 sequences, roughly an eighth being singletons. This sample was taken from a study of identical twins. General observations from the study: Findings came from cross-sectional statistics, without long-term follow-up of donors.

Trimming took 0 bases from V and 3 from J, leaving 11 bases between them. There are 15 residues in the CDR3. The germline V gene has CDR1 MNHEY and CDR2 SMNVEV (reference sequence). This sample also appeared in a second study, on yellow fever vaccine responses in identical twins.

The chain employs TRBV27 and TRBJ1-2; D gene unclear. Sequencing used PBMCs. This clonotype was obtained from a woman between 18 and 30 years old in good health. The CDR3 DNA reads TGTGCCAGCAGTTTATCCGGAGCCGGGGACTATGGCTACACCTTC. Protein sequence: CASSLSGAGDYGYTF.